The clone carrying this T cell receptor beta chain was seen a single time. Its cognate antigen is unknown. Assay: immunoSEQ multiplex PCR; the TCRdb copy retains only in-frame clones and omits some. The profile shows 55,000 to 70,000 clones, around 87% of them singletons. The sample is drawn from a study of lymphopenia after photon versus proton radiotherapy. Whole-study findings and limits: A bigger post-nadir fall in TCR diversity correlated inversely with survival time in deceased patients. Oligoclonal CD8+ Temra expansion after nadir drove photon patients' diversity drop. Only patients who died were analyzed for survival; proton advantage is unproven. Relative stability marked proton patients; photon patients lost diversity and naive cells.

Trimming left V 5 bases short and J 8 bases short, with 16 bases between. Germline V gene data show CDR1 as MRHNA and CDR2 as SNTAGT. The CDR3 length is 14 residues. The starting material was peripheral blood, obtained from a patient treated with proton-based radiotherapy. The clonotype comes from a man of 80 years or more with esophageal cancer. The V and J genes are TRBV6-4 and TRBJ2-1; D is possibly TRBD1 (8 bases). CDR3 residues: CASSSQGEGDEQFF. The CDR3 DNA sequence: TGTGCCAGCAGTTCACAGGGGGAGGGGGATGAGCAGTTCTTC.